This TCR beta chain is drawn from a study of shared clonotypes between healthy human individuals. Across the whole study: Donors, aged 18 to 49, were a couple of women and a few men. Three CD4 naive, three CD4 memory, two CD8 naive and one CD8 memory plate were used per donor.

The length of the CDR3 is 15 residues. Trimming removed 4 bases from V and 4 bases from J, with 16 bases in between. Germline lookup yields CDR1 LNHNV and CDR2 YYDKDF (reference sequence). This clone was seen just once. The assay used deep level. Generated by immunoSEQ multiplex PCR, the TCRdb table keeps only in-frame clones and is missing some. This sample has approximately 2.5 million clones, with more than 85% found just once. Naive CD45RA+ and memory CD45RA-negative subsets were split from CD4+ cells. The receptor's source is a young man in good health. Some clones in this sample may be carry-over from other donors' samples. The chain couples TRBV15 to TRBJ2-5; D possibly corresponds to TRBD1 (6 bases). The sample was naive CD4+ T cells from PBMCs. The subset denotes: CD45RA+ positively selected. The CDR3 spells CATSTRQDRGETQYF. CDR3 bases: TGTGCCACCAGCACCAGACAGGATCGTGGAGAGACCCAGTACTTC. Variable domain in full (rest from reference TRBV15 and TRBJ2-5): DAMVIQNPRYQVTQFGKPVTLSCSQTLNHNVMYWYQQKSSQAPKLLFHYYDKDFNNEADTPDNFQSRRPNTSFCFLDIRSPGLGDTAMYLCATSTRQDRGETQYFGPGTRLLVL.